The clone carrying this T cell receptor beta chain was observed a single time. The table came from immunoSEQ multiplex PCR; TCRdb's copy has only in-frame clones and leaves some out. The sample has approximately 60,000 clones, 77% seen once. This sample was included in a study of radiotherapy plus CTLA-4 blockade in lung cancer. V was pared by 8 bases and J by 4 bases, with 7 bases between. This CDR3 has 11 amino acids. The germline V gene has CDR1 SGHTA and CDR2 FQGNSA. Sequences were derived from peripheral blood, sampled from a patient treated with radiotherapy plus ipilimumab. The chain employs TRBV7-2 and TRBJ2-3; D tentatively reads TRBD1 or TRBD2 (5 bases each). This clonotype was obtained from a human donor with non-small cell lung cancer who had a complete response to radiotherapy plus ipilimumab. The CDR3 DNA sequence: TGTGCCAGCGGGGGAGCAGATACGCAGTATTTT. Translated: CASGGADTQYF. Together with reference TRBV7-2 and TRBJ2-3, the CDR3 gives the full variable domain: GAGVSQSPSNKVTEKGKDVELRCDPISGHTALYWYRQSLGQGLEFLIYFQGNSAPDKSGLPSDRFSAERTGGSVSTLTIQRTQQEDSAVYLCASGGADTQYFGPGTRLTVL.